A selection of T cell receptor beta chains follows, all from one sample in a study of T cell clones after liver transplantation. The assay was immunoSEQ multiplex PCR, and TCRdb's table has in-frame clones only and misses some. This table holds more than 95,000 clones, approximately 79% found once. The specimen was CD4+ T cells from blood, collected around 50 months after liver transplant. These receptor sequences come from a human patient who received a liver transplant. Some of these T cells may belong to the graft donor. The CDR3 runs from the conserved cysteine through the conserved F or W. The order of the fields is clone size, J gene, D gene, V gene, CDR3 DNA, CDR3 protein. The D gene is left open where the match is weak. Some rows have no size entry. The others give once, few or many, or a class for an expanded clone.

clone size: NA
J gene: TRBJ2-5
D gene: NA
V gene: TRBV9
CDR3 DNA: TGTGCCAGCAGCGCCGGCACCAGGGGAAATCAAGAGACCCAGTACTTC
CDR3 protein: CASSAGTRGNQETQYF

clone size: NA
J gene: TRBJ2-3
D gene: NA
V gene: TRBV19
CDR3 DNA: TGTGCCAGTAGTATATCAGCGGGCACAGATACGCAGTATTTT
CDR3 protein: CASSISAGTDTQYF

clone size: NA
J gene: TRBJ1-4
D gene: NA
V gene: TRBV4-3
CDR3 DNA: TGCGCCAGCAGCCAAGAACGGCACGGGCGTGAAAAACTGTTTTTT
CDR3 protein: CASSQERHGREKLFF

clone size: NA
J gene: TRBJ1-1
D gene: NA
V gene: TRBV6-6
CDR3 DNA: TGTGCCAGCAGTGCGGACCCACGTATCGGGAACACTGAAGCTTTCTTT
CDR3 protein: CASSADPRIGNTEAFF

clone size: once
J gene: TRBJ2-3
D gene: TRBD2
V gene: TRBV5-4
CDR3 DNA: TGTGCCAGCACGACTAGCGGGGTCACAGATACGCAGTATTTT
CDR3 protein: CASTTSGVTDTQYF

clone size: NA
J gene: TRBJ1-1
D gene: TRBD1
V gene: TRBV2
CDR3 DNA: TGTGCCAGCAGTGTGACAGGGGGGAACACTGAAGCTTTCTTT
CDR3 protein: CASSVTGGNTEAFF

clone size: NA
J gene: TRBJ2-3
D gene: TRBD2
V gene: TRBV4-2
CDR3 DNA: TGTGCCAGCAGCCCAGAACCCACTAGCGGGGGCCCCCCCGATACGCAGTATTTT
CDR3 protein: CASSPEPTSGGPPDTQYF

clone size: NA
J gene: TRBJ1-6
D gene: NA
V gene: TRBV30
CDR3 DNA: TGTGCCTGGAGTTACACCAATTCACCCCTCCACTTT
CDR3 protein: CAWSYTNSPLHF

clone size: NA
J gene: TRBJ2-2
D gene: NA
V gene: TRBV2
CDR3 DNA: TGTGCCAGCAGTGAAGCGCTTCTGTGGACGCTGAACACCGGGGAGCTGTTTTTT
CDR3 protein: CASSEALLWTLNTGELFF

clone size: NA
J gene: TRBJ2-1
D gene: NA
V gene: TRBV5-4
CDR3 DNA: TGTGCCAGCAGCTACCCTCCGTACAATGAGCAGTTCTTC
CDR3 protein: CASSYPPYNEQFF

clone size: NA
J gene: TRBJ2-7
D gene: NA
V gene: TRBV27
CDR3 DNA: TGTGCCAGCAGGATAGCCGCCAGGGGCGCCTACGAGCAGTACTTC
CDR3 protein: CASRIAARGAYEQYF

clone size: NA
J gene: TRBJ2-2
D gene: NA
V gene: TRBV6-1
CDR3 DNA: TGTGCCAGCAGTGAGGGGGAAACCGGGGAGCTGTTTTTT
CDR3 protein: CASSEGETGELFF

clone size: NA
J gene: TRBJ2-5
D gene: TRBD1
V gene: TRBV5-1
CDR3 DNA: TGCGCCAGCTTCTCAGCCCCGGGACAGGGAAAGACCCAGTACTTC
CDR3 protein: CASFSAPGQGKTQYF

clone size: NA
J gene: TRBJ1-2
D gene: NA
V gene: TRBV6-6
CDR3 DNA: TGTGCCAGCAGTTATCCTGGTGGGGGGTACTATGGCTACACCTTC
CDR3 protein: CASSYPGGGYYGYTF

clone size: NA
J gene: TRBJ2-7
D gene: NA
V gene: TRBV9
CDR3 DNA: TGTGCCAGCAGCGTAGAGGGGCTAGCAGGGGCCGAGCAGTACTTC
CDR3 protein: CASSVEGLAGAEQYF

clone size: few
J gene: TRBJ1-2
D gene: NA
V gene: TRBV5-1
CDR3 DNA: TGCGCCAGCAGCTTGAACGGGAATGGCTACACCTTC
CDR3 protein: CASSLNGNGYTF

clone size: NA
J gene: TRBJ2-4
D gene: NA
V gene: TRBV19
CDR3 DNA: TGTGCCACCACCCAGCCGAATTTCAAAAACATTCAGTACTTC
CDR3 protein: CATTQPNFKNIQYF